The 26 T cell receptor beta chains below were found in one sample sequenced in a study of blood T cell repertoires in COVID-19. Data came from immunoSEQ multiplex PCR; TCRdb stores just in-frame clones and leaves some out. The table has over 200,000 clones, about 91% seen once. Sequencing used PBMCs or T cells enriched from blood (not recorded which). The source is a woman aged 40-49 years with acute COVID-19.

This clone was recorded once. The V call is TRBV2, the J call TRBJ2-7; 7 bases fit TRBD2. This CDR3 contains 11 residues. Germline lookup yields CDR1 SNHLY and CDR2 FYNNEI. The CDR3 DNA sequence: TGTTCCTGCCGCGGGGGCTACGAGCAGTACTTC. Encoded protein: CSCRGGYEQYF.

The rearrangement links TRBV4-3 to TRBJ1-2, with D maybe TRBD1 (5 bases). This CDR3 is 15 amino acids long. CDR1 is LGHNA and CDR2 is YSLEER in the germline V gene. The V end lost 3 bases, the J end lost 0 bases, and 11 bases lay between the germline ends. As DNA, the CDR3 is TGCGCCAGCAGCCATGCTGACAGACCTAACTATGGCTACACCTTC. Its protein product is CASSHADRPNYGYTF.

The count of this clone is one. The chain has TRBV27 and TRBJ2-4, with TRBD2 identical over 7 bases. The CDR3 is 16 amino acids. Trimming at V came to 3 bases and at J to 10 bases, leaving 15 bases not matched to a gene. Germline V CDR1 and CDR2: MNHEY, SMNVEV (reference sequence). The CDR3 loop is CASSFAISGPLRIQYF. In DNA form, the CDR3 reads TGTGCCAGCAGTTTCGCAATTAGCGGGCCGCTCCGAATTCAGTACTTC.

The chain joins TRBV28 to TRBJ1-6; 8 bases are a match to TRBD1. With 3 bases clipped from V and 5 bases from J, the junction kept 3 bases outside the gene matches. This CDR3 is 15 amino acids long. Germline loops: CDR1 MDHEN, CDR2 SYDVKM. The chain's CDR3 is CASSFPGGDNSPLHF. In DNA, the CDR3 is TGTGCCAGCAGTTTCCCAGGGGGCGATAATTCACCCCTCCACTTT.

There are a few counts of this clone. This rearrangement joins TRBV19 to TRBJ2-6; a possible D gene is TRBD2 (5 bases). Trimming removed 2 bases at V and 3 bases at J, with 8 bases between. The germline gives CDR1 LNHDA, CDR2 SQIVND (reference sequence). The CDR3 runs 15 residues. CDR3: CASSILGVGANVLTF. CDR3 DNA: TGTGCCAGTAGTATACTCGGGGTTGGGGCCAACGTCCTGACTTTC.

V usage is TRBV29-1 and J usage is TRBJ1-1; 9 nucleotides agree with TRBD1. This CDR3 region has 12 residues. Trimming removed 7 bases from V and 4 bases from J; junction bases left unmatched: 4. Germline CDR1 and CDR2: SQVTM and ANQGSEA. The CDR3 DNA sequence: TGCAGCGCCCGACAGGGGGGCACTGAAGCTTTCTTT. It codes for CSARQGGTEAFF.

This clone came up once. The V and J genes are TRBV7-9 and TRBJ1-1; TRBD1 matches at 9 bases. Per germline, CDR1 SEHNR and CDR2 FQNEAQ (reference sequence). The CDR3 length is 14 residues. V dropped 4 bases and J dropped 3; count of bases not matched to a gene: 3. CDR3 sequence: CASSYGQGYTEAFF. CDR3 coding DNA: TGTGCCAGCAGCTACGGACAGGGGTACACTGAAGCTTTCTTT.

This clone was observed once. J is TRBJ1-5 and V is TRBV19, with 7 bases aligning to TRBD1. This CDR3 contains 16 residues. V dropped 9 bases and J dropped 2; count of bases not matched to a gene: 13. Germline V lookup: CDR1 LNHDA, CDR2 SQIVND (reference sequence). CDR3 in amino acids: CASYDATGSGNQPQHF. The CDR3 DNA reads TGTGCCAGCTACGACGCGACAGGGTCTGGCAATCAGCCCCAGCATTTT.

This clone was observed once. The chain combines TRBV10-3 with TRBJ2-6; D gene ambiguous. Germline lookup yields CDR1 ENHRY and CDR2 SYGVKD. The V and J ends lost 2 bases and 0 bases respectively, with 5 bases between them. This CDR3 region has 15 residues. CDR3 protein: CAISEDTSGANVLTF. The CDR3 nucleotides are TGTGCCATCAGTGAGGACACCTCTGGGGCCAACGTCCTGACTTTC.

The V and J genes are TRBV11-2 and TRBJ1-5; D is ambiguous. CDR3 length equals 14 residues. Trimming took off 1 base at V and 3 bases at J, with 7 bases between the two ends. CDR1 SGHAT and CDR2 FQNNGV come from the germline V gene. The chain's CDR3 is CASSLGRANQPQHF. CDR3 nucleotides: TGTGCCAGCAGCTTAGGGAGGGCCAATCAGCCCCAGCATTTT.

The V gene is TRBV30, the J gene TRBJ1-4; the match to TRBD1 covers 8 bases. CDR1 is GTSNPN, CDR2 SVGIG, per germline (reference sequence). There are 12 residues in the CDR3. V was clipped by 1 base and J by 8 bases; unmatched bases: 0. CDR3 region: CAWSGTGEKLFF. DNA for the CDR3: TGTGCCTGGAGTGGGACAGGGGAAAAACTGTTTTTT. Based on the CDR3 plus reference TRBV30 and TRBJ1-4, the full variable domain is SQTIHQWPATLVQPVGSPLSLECTVEGTSNPNLYWYRQAAGRGLQLLFYSVGIGQISSEVPQNLSASRPQDRQFILSSKKLLLSDSGFYLCAWSGTGEKLFFGSGTQLSVL.

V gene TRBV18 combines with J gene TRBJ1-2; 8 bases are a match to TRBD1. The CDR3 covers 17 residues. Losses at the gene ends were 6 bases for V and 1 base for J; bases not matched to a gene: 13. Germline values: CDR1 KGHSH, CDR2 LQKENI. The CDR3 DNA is TGTGCCAGCTCCGCCGACAGGGGCTACGCGGGTAACTATGGCTACACCTTC. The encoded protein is CASSADRGYAGNYGYTF.

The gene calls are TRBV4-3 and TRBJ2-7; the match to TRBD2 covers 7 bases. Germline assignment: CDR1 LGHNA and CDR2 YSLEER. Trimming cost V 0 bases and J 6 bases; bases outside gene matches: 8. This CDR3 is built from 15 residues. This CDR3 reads CASSQDLAREGEQYV. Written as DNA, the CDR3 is TGCGCCAGCAGCCAAGATCTTGCCAGGGAGGGCGAGCAGTACGTC.

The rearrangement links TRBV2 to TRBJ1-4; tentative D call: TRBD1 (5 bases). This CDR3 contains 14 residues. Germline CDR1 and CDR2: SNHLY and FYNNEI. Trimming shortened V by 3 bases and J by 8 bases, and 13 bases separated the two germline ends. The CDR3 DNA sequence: TGTGCCAGCAGTGATGGTGGGGCGCGGGAAAAACTGTTTTTT. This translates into CASSDGGAREKLFF.

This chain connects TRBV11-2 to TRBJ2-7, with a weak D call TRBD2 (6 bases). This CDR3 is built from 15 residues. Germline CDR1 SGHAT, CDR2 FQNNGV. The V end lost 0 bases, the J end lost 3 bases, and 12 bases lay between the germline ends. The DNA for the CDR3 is TGTGCCAGCAGCTTAGATCCGGCGGGAAGCTACGAGCAGTACGTC. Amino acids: CASSLDPAGSYEQYV.

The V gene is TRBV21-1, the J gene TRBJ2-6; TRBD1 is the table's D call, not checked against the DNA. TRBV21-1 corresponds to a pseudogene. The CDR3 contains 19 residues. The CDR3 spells CASSKGGVTGSSGANVLTF. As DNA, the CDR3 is TGTGCCAGCAGCAAAGGGGGGGTGACAGGGAGCTCTGGGGCCAACGTCCTGACTTTC.

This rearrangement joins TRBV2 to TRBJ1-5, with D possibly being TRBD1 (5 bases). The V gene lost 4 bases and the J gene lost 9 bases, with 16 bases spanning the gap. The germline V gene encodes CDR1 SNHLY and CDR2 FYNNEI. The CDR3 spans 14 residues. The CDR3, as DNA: TGTGCCAGCAGTGCGGTTCTACCAAGGGGGCCCCAGCATTTT. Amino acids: CASSAVLPRGPQHF. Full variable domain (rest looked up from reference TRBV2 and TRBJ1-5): EPEVTQTPSHQVTQMGQEVILRCVPISNHLYFYWYRQILGQKVEFLVSFYNNEISEKSEIFDDQFSVERPDGSNFTLKIRSTKLEDSAMYFCASSAVLPRGPQHFGDGTRLSIL.

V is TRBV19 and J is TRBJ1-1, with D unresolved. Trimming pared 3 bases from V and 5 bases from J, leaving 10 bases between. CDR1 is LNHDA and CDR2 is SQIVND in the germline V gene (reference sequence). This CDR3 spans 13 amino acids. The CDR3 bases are TGTGCCAGTAGTATTAGTCTAAAGACTGAAGCTTTCTTT. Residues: CASSISLKTEAFF.

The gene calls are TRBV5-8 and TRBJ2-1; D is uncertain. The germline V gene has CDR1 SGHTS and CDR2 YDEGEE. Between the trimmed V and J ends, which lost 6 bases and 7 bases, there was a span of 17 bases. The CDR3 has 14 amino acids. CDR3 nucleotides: TGTGCCAGCAACGTGGTTAGGAGAATTAATGAGCAGTTCTTC. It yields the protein CASNVVRRINEQFF.

CDR3 in amino acids: CASSPMHGGTEAFF. CDR3 DNA sequence: TGTGCCAGCAGCCCTATGCACGGGGGCACTGAAGCTTTCTTT. The chain recombines TRBV21-1 with TRBJ1-1. TRBV21-1 is a listed pseudogene. The CDR3 runs to 14 residues.

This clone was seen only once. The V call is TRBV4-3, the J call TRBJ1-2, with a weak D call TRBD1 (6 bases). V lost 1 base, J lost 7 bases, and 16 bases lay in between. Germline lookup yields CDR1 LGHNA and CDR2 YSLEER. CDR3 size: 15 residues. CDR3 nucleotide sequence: TGCGCCAGCAGCCAAGTACTCAGGGGTTCGGGTGGCTACACCTTC. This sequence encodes CASSQVLRGSGGYTF.

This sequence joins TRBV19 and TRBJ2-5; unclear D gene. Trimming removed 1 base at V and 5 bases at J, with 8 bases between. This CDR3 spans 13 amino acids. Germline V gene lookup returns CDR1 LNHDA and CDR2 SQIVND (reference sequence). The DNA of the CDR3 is TGTGCCAGTAGTATAGTGGCTGGCGAGACCCAGTACTTC. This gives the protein CASSIVAGETQYF.

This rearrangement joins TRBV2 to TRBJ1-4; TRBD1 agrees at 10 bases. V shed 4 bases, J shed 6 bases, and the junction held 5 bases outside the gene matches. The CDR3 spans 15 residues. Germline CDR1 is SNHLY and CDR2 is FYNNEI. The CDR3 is CASSGTGGVYEKLFF. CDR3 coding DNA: TGTGCCAGCAGTGGGACAGGGGGAGTGTATGAAAAACTGTTTTTT.

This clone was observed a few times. CDR3 residues: CASSKLAGTSTDTQYF. The DNA for the CDR3 is TGTGCCAGCAGCAAACTAGCGGGAACAAGCACAGATACGCAGTATTTT. The chain recombines TRBV9 with TRBJ2-3, with TRBD2 identical over 10 bases. The length of the CDR3 is 16 residues. In germline, CDR1 is SGDLS, CDR2 YYNGEE. V was pared by 4 bases and J by 0 bases, with 5 bases of the junction left unmatched.

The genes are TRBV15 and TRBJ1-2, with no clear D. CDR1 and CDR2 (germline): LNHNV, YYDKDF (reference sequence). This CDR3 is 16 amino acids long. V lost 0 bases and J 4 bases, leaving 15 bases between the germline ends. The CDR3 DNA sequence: TGTGCCACCAGCAGAGATAAGGCGGAAGGAACCTATGGCTACACCTTC. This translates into CATSRDKAEGTYGYTF.

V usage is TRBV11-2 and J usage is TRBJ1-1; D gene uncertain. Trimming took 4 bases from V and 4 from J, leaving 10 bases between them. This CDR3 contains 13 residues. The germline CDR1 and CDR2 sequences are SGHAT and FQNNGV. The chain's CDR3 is CASSSQLFTEAFF. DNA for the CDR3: TGTGCCAGCAGCTCCCAGTTATTCACTGAAGCTTTCTTT.